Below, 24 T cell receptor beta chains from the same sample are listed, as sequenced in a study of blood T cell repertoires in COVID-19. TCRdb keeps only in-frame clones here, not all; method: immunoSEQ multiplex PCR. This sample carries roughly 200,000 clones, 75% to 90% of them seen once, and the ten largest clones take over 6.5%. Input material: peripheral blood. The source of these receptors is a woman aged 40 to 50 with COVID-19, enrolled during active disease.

This CDR3 is CASSQGQGAGYGYTF. CDR3 coding DNA: TGTGCCAGCAGCCAAGGCCAGGGGGCTGGCTATGGCTACACCTTC. The chain joins TRBV3-1 (or the pseudogene TRBV3-2) to TRBJ1-2; 8 nucleotides line up with TRBD1. The CDR3 is 15 residues long. The V gene end was trimmed by 1 base and the J gene end by 4 bases; junction bases not matched to a gene: 5. Germline CDR1 and CDR2: LGHDT and YNNKEL (reference sequence).

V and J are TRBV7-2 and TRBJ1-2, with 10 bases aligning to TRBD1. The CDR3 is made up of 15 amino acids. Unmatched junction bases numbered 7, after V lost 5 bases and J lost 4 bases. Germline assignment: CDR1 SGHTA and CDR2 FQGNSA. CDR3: CASSPRQGALYGYTF. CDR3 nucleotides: TGTGCCAGCAGCCCTCGACAGGGGGCACTCTATGGCTACACCTTC.

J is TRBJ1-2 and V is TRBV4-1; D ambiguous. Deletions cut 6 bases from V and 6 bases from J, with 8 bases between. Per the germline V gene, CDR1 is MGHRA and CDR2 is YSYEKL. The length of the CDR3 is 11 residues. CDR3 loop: CASRESDGYTF. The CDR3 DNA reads TGCGCCAGCAGGGAGTCGGATGGCTACACCTTC.

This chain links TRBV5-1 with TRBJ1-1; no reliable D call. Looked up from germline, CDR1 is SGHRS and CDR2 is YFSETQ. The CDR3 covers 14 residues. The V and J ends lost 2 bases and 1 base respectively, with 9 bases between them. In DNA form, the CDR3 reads TGCGCCAGCAGCTTAAGAGGGCCGAACACTGAAGCTTTCTTT. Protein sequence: CASSLRGPNTEAFF.

This CDR3 reads CASSILAGANTGELFF. In DNA, the CDR3 is TGTGCCAGTAGTATTCTGGCGGGCGCGAACACCGGGGAGCTGTTTTTT. The rearrangement uses TRBV19 and TRBJ2-2, with D possibly matching TRBD2 (5 bases). Germline CDR1 reads LNHDA; CDR2 reads SQIVND (reference sequence). Trimming took 3 bases from V and 0 from J, leaving 11 bases between them. This CDR3 has 16 residues.

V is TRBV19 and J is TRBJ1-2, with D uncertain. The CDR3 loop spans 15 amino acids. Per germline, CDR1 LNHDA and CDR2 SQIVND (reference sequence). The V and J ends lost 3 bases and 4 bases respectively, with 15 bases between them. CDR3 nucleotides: TGTGCCAGTAGTATTGGCGGTTACGGGGTCTATGGCTACACCTTC. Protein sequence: CASSIGGYGVYGYTF.

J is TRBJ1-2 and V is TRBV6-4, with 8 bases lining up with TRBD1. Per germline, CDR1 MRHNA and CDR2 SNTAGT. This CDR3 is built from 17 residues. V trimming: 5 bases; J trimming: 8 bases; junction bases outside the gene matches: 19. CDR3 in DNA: TGTGCCAGCAGTCCCTTAGGACAGGGCTCGACAAAGGACGGCTACACCTTC. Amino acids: CASSPLGQGSTKDGYTF.

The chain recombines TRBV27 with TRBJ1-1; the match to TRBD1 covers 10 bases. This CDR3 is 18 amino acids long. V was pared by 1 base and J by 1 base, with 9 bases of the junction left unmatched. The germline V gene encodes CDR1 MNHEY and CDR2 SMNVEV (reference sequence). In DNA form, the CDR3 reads TGTGCCAGCAGTTTATTGAGAAGGGGACAGGGGAGGAACACTGAAGCTTTCTTT. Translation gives CASSLLRRGQGRNTEAFF.

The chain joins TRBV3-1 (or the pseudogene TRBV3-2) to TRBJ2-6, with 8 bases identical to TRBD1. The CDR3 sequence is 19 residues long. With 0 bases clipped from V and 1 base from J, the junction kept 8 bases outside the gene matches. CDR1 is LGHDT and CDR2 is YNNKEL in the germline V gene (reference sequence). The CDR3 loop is CASSQERSGGASGANVLTF. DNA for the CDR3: TGTGCCAGCAGCCAAGAAAGGTCAGGGGGCGCTTCTGGGGCCAACGTCCTGACTTTC.

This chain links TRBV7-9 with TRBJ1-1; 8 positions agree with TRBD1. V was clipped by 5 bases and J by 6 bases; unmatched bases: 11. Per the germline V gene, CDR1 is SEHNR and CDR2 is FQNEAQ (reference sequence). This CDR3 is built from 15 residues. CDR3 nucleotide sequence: TGTGCCAGCAGCCCCGACAGGGGAAGAGGGCCTGAAGCTTTCTTT. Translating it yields CASSPDRGRGPEAFF.

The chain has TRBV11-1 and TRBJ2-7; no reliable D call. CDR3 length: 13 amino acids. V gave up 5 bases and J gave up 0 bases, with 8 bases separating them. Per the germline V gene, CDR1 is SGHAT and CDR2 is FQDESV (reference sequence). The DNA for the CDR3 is TGTGCCAGCAGCGTGGCGGCCTCCTACGAGCAGTACTTC. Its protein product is CASSVAASYEQYF.

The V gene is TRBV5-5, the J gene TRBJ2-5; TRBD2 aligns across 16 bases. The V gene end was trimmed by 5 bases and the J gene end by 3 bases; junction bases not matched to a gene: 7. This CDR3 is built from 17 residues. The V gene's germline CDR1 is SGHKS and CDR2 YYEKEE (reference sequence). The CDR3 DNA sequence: TGTGCCAGCAGACCACTAGGGACTAGCGGGGGGGAAGAGACCCAGTACTTC. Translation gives CASRPLGTSGGEETQYF.

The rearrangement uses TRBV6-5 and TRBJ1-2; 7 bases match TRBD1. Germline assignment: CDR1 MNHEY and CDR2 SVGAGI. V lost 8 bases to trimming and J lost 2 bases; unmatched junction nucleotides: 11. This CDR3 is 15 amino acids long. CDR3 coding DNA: TGTGCCAGCTATAACTCGGACAGGCGAAACTATGGCTACACCTTC. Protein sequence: CASYNSDRRNYGYTF.

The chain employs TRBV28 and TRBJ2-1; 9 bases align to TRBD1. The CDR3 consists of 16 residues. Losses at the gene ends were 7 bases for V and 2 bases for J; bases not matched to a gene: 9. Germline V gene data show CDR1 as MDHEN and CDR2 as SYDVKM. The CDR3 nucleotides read TGTGCCAGCATCTCCAGGGGGACAGGGACCTACAATGAGCAGTTCTTC. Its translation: CASISRGTGTYNEQFF.

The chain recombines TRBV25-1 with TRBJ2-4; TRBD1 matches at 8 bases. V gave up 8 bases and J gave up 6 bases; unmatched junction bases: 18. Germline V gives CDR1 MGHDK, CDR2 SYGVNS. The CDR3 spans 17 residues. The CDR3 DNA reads TGTGCCAGCCGACGTCCCGGGACAGGTTTGAGCGGAAACATTCAGTACTTC. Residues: CASRRPGTGLSGNIQYF.

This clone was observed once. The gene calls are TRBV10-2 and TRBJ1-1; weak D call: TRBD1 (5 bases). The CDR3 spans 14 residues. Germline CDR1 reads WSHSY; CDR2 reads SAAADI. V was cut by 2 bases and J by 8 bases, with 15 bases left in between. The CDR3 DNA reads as TGCGCCAGCAGTGAGATTGGCGGAGCAGGGGAAGCTTTCTTT. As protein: CASSEIGGAGEAFF.

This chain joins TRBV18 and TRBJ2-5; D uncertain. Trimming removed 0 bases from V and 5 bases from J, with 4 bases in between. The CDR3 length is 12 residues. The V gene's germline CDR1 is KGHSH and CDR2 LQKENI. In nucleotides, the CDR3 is TGTGCCAGCTCACCACCCTCCGAGACCCAGTACTTC. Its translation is CASSPPSETQYF. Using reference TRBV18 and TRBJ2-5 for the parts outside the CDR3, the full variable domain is NAGVMQNPRHLVRRRGQEARLRCSPMKGHSHVYWYRQLPEEGLKFMVYLQKENIIDESGMPKERFSAEFPKEGPSILRIQQVVRGDSAAYFCASSPPSETQYFGPGTRLLVL.

The CDR3 loop reads CASSQDRGGSTDTQYF. The CDR3 coding sequence is TGTGCCAGCAGCCAAGACCGGGGGGGCAGCACAGATACGCAGTATTTT. The genes are TRBV4-2 and TRBJ2-3, with 8 bases lining up with TRBD2. V lost 0 bases and J lost 0; bases outside the gene matches: 2. Looked up from germline, CDR1 is LGHNA and CDR2 is YNFKEQ. This CDR3 has 16 residues.

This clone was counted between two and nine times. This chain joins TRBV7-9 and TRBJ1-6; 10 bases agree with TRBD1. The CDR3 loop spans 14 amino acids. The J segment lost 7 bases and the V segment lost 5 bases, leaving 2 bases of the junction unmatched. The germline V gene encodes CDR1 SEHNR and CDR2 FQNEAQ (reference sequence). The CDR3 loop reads CASSRTGGNSPLHF. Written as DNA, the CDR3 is TGTGCCAGCAGCCGGACAGGGGGAAATTCACCCCTCCACTTT.

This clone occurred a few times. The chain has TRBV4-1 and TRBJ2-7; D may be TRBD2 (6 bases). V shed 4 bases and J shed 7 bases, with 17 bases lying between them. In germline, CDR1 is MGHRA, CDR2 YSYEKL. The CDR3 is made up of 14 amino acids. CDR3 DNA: TGCGCCAGCAGCCCGGGGACTCCCTCGGGGGAGCAGTACTTC. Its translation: CASSPGTPSGEQYF.

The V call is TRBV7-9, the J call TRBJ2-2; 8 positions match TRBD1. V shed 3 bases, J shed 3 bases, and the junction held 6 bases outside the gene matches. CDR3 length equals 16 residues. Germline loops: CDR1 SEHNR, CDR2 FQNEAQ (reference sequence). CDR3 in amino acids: CASSFPPGGDTGELFF. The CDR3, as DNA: TGTGCCAGCAGCTTCCCCCCAGGGGGCGACACCGGGGAGCTGTTTTTT.

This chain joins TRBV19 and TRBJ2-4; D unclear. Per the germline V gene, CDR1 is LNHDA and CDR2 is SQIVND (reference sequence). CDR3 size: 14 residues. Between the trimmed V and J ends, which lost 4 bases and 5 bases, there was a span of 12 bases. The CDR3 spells CASSTRPVENIQYF. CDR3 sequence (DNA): TGTGCCAGTAGTACCAGGCCAGTCGAAAACATTCAGTACTTC.

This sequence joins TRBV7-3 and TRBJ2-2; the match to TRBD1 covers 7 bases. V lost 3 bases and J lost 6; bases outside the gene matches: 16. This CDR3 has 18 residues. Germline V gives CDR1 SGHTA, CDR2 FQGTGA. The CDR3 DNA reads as TGTGCCAGCAGCTTTCCGGAGACGACAGGGTTCGGGTCCGGGGAGCTGTTTTTT. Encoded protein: CASSFPETTGFGSGELFF.

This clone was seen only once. CDR3 DNA sequence: TGTGCCTGCTGGAGTCCTTCAGGGGGCGCGGAGACCCAGTACTTC. Its protein product is CACWSPSGGAETQYF. The chain recombines TRBV27 with TRBJ2-5; TRBD1 matches at 8 bases. After removal of 11 bases from V and 5 bases from J, the junction contained 16 bases not matched to a gene. Germline V gene sequence: CDR1 MNHEY, CDR2 SMNVEV (reference sequence). The CDR3 totals 15 residues.